This T cell receptor beta chain was sequenced during a study of T cells expressing NK-cell markers. On the study more broadly: All TCR beta repertoires analysed originated from sorted CD3+CD56+NKG2C+, CD3+CD56+NKG2C- and CD3+CD56-NKG2C+ T cells.

CDR1 ENHRY and CDR2 SYGVKD come from the germline V gene. The CDR3 totals 14 residues. TCRdb re-called the 5' RACE reads; every CDR3 protein appears as one record, without DNA. The sample table sets out some 460,000 distinct CDR3 sequences. The sample comprised blood T cells: a sorted CD56 or NKG2C T cell subset, CD4+ or CD8+ T cells, or bulk PBMC T cells (not recorded which). This chain uses TRBV10-3 with TRBJ2-1; TCRdb names TRBD1, which stays unverified in the absence of DNA. This receptor was identified in a woman aged 45-60 years in good health. The CDR3 spells CAISADRAHNEQFF.